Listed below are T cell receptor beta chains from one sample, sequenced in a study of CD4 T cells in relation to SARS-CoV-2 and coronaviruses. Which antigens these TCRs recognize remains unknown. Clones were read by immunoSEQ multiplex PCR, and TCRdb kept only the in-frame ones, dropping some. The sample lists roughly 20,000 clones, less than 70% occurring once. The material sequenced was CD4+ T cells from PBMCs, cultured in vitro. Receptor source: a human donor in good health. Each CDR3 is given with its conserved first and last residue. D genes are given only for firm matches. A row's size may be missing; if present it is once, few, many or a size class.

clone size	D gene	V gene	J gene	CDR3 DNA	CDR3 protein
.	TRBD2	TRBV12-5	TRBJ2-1	TGTGCTAGTGGTGATCAAACTAGCGGGTCTTACAATGAGCAGTTCTTC	CASGDQTSGSYNEQFF
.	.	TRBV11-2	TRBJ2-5	TGTGCCAGCAGCTTTTCCGGCAGGGAGATAGAGACCCAGTACTTC	CASSFSGREIETQYF
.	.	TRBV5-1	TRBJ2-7	TGCGCCAGCAGCACTCAAAGCTACGAGCAGTACTTC	CASSTQSYEQYF
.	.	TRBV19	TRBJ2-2	TGTGCCACTGGAAGGGGAGGAGGGGCCGGGGAGCTGTTTTTT	CATGRGGGAGELFF
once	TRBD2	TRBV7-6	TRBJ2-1	TGTGCCAGCAGCCACCCTAGCGGCCGCACCTACAATGAGCAGTTCTTC	CASSHPSGRTYNEQFF
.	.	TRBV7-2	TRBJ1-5	TGTGCCAGCAGCTTAGATTGGGGTAACAATCAGCCCCAGCATTTT	CASSLDWGNNQPQHF
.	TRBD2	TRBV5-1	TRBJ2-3	TGCGCCAGCAGCCACCGGGGGGGTCCCCTCACAGATACGCAGTATTTT	CASSHRGGPLTDTQYF
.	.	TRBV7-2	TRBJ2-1	TGTGCCAGCAGCTTAGCGGTGGGGAGCTCCTACAATGAGCAGTTCTTC	CASSLAVGSSYNEQFF
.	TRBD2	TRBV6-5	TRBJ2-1	TGTGCCAGCAGTTACTCCTTCGCCGGGGGGAATGAGCAGTTCTTC	CASSYSFAGGNEQFF
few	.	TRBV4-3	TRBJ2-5	TGCGCCAGCAGCCAAGATCGAGAGACCCAGTACTTC	CASSQDRETQYF
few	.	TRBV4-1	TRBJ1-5	TGCGCCAGCAGCCAAGGGGCGAATCAGCCCCAGCATTTT	CASSQGANQPQHF
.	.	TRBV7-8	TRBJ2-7	TGTGCCAGCAGCTTAATATTTGACCCCTATGACGAGCAGTACTTC	CASSLIFDPYDEQYF
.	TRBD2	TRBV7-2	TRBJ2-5	TGTGCCAGCAGCGGGCACGGTGGCGGGGGGACCGGGGGGACCCAGTACTTC	CASSGHGGGGTGGTQYF
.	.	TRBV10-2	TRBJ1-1	TGCGCCAGCAGTGAGTGGGGCATGTCAGCTGAAGCTTTCTTT	CASSEWGMSAEAFF
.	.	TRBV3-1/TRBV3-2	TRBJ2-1	TGTGCCAGCAGCCAAGATACAAACAGGCGCTTCTTCTTC	CASSQDTNRRFFF
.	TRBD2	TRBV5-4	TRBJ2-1	TGTGCCAGCAGCCGCTTTGCGGGGGGGGGCAATGAGCAGTTCTTC	CASSRFAGGGNEQFF
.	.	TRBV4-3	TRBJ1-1	TGCGCCAGCAGCCAAGATAAGGGAGCCAGTAAAGCTTTCTTT	CASSQDKGASKAFF
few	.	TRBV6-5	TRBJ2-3	TGTGCCAGTGGGGGACAAAGGGGGACGGTAGATACGCAGTATTTT	CASGGQRGTVDTQYF
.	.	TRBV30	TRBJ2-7	TGTGCCTGGAGTGTATCCGGAACCTACGAGCAGTACTTC	CAWSVSGTYEQYF
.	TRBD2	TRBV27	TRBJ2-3	TGTGCCAGCTCCCCTTACGGGACTAGCGGGGCCGATACGCAGTATTTT	CASSPYGTSGADTQYF
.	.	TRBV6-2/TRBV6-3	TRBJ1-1	TGTGCCAGCAGTTACTCGTGGGTTGCGAACACTGAAGCTTTCTTT	CASSYSWVANTEAFF
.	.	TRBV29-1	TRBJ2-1	TGCAGCGTTGAAAGTGACTACAATGAGCAGTTCTTC	CSVESDYNEQFF
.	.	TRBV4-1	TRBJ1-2	TGCGCCAGCAGCCAAAATACTTGGGGCTACACCTTC	CASSQNTWGYTF
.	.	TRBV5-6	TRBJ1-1	TGTGCCAGCAGCTTGGGGGGGATAAGCGCTGAAGCTTTCTTT	CASSLGGISAEAFF
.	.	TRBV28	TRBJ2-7	TGTGCCAGCAGTTCCTATGGGACGGACTACTACGAGCAGTACTTC	CASSSYGTDYYEQYF
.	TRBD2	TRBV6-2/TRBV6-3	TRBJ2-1	TGTGCCAGCAGTTACTCCAGCGGGAGCTCCTACAATGAGCAGTTCTTC	CASSYSSGSSYNEQFF
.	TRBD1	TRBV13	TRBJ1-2	TGTGCCAGCAGCCACGGACAGGGCGACTATGGCTACACCTTC	CASSHGQGDYGYTF
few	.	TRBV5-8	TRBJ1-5	TGTGCCAGCAGCTTCCGAGATCAGCCCCAGCATTTT	CASSFRDQPQHF
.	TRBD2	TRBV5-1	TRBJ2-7	TGCGCCAGCAGCTTGGAGCGGGGCGGCACCTACGAGCAGTACTTC	CASSLERGGTYEQYF
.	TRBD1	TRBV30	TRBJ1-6	TGTGCCTATGGACAGGAAGAATCACCCCTCCACTTT	CAYGQEESPLHF
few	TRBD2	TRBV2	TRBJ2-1	TGTGCCAGCAGTGAAGCTAGCGGGAGATCCTACAATGAGCAGTTCTTC	CASSEASGRSYNEQFF
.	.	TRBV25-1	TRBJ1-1	TGTGCCAGCAATCGGGGGACCAACACTGAAGCTTTCTTT	CASNRGTNTEAFF
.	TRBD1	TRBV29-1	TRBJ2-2	TGCAGCGCGACAGGGGGCGGGGAGCTGTTTTTT	CSATGGGELFF
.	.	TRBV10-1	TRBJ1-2	TGCGCCAGCAGGGTACAGGGTTGGGGTAACTATGGCTACACCTTC	CASRVQGWGNYGYTF
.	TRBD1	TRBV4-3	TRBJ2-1	TGCGCCAGCAGCCAAGAAAGGGGGCCCTCCGATGAGCAGTTCTTC	CASSQERGPSDEQFF
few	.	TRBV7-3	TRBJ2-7	TGTGCCAGCAGCTTAGATTCTGCTGTAGAGCAGTACTTC	CASSLDSAVEQYF
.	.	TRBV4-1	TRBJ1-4	TGCGCCAGCAGCCAGGGGAGGGCGGGGAATGAAAAACTGTTTTTT	CASSQGRAGNEKLFF
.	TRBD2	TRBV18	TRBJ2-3	TGTGCCAGCTCACCTAGCGGGGGGGCAGATACGCAGTATTTT	CASSPSGGADTQYF
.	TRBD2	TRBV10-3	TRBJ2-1	TGTGCCATCAGTGAATCCTCGACTAGCGGTATGATTGAGCAGTTCTTC	CAISESSTSGMIEQFF
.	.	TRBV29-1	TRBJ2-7	TGCAGCGCTGAAGGGGTCACCCACGAGCAGTACTTC	CSAEGVTHEQYF
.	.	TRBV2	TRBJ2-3	TGTGCCAGCAGACGGGACTCTACAGATACGCAGTATTTT	CASRRDSTDTQYF
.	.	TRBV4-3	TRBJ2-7	TGCGCCAGCAGCCAGCTTCCGCGGGCAACCCAGCAGTACTTC	CASSQLPRATQQYF
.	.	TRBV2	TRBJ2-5	TGTGCCAGCAGTGACTATCCTTCGGCCCAGTACTTC	CASSDYPSAQYF
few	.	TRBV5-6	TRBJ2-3	TGTGCCAGCAGCTTGAACGTTTGGGGACACCTAAGCACAGATACGCAGTATTTT	CASSLNVWGHLSTDTQYF
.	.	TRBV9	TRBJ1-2	TGTGCCAGCAGCACCCAGGGGTATGGCTACACCTTC	CASSTQGYGYTF
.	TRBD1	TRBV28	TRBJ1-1	TGTGCCAGCAGGCAACAGGGGTGGGGGACTGAAGCTTTCTTT	CASRQQGWGTEAFF
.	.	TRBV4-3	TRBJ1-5	TGCGCCAGCAGCCAGGGTAGAAGCAATCAGCCCCAGCATTTT	CASSQGRSNQPQHF
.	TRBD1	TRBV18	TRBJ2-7	TGTGCCAGCTCCCCGGGACAGGGAAACTTCTACGAGCAGTACTTC	CASSPGQGNFYEQYF
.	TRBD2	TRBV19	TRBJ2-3	TGTGCCAGTAGTATTGGGCGGCGGGGGGGGCCAGATACGCAGTATTTT	CASSIGRRGGPDTQYF